Below, 32 T cell receptor beta chains from the same sample are listed, as sequenced in a study of blood T cell repertoires in COVID-19. The table came from immunoSEQ multiplex PCR; TCRdb's copy has only in-frame clones and leaves some out. The sample lists roughly 69,000 clones; roughly nine tenths were seen once. Sequenced material: peripheral blood. The source of these receptors is a man aged 45-60 years with active COVID-19.

CDR3 bases: TGTGCCAGCGCGGCGGGGGGAACAGATACGCAGTATTTT. Translation: CASAAGGTDTQYF. The chain couples TRBV2 to TRBJ2-3, with TRBD2 matching over 8 bases. J gave up 3 bases and V 8 bases, and 4 bases lay outside the gene matches. Germline CDR1 SNHLY, CDR2 FYNNEI. CDR3 length: 13 amino acids. The full variable domain, its missing parts supplied by reference TRBV2 and TRBJ2-3, is EPEVTQTPSHQVTQMGQEVILRCVPISNHLYFYWYRQILGQKVEFLVSFYNNEISEKSEIFDDQFSVERPDGSNFTLKIRSTKLEDSAMYFCASAAGGTDTQYFGPGTRLTVL.

The chain is built from TRBV25-1 and TRBJ2-7; D is perhaps TRBD1 (6 bases). The V end lost 4 bases, the J end lost 3 bases, and 13 bases lay between the germline ends. CDR3 length equals 14 residues. From germline, CDR1 is MGHDK and CDR2 SYGVNS. In nucleotides, the CDR3 is TGTGCCAGCAGTGGTAGACAGGAAGACTACGAGCAGTACTTC. Translated: CASSGRQEDYEQYF.

Only one count was recorded for this clone. V and J are TRBV4-2 and TRBJ1-1; D not resolved. The CDR3 sequence is 16 residues long. Trimming took off 2 bases at V and 6 bases at J, with 19 bases between the two ends. Germline assignment: CDR1 LGHNA and CDR2 YNFKEQ. CDR3 sequence reads: CASSQQKEGKRSEAFF. CDR3 DNA: TGTGCCAGCAGCCAACAGAAGGAGGGTAAGCGATCTGAAGCTTTCTTT.

This chain joins TRBV7-9 and TRBJ2-7; D gene ambiguous. The CDR3 is made up of 11 amino acids. Germline lookup yields CDR1 SEHNR and CDR2 FQNEAQ (reference sequence). The germline V and J ends were trimmed by 7 bases and 2 bases, with 6 bases remaining between them. The CDR3 sequence is CASTSTYEQYF. The CDR3 bases are TGTGCCAGCACCTCCACCTACGAGCAGTACTTC.

The chain employs TRBV11-1 and TRBJ2-1, with a tentative D call TRBD1 (5 bases). This CDR3 has 14 residues. Trimming removed 1 base from V and 1 base from J, with 5 bases in between. The germline V gene encodes CDR1 SGHAT and CDR2 FQDESV (reference sequence). As DNA, the CDR3 is TGTGCCAGCAGCTTAGGACAGTCCTACAATGAGCAGTTCTTC. Its protein is CASSLGQSYNEQFF.

CDR3 loop: CASSIQGGNYEQYF. In DNA, the CDR3 is TGCGCCAGCAGCATCCAGGGGGGAAACTACGAGCAGTACTTC. The chain joins TRBV5-1 to TRBJ2-7, with D possibly being TRBD1 (7 bases). Germline CDR1 SGHRS, CDR2 YFSETQ. The CDR3 sequence is 14 residues long. Trimming removed 4 bases at V and 3 bases at J, with 14 bases between. The full variable domain, with the rest looked up from reference TRBV5-1 and TRBJ2-7, is KAGVTQTPRYLIKTRGQQVTLSCSPISGHRSVSWYQQTPGQGLQFLFEYFSETQRNKGNFPGRFSGRQFSNSRSEMNVSTLELGDSALYLCASSIQGGNYEQYFGPGTRLTVT.

V and J are TRBV27 and TRBJ1-2, with D uncertain. Per the germline V gene, CDR1 is MNHEY and CDR2 is SMNVEV (reference sequence). V lost 3 bases to trimming and J lost 4 bases, with 12 bases between them. The CDR3 sequence is 14 residues long. The CDR3 sequence is CASSLGKTGYGYTF. Here the CDR3 DNA reads TGTGCCAGCAGTTTGGGCAAAACCGGCTATGGCTACACCTTC.

This sequence joins TRBV20-1 and TRBJ2-7, with a possible D match to TRBD1 (5 bases). The CDR3 covers 13 residues. Trimming took off 3 bases at V and 6 bases at J, with 15 bases between the two ends. Germline assignment: CDR1 DFQATT and CDR2 SNEGSKA (reference sequence). The CDR3 DNA reads TGCAGTGCTAGTAGGGGTCGTCGAAGCGAGCAGTACTTC. Protein product: CSASRGRRSEQYF.

This clone was seen only once. This rearrangement joins TRBV24-1 to TRBJ2-3; D possibly corresponds to TRBD2 (6 bases). The CDR3 has 13 residues. Germline lookup yields CDR1 KGHDR and CDR2 SFDVKD. With 6 bases removed from V and 2 bases from J, the gap between germline ends came to 8 bases. For the CDR3, the DNA is TGTGCCACCAGTACGCGGGACACAGATACGCAGTATTTT. Translated, it gives CATSTRDTDTQYF.

This chain links TRBV5-6 with TRBJ2-3; possible D gene TRBD1, 6 bases. The CDR3 has 15 residues. CDR1 and CDR2 from the germline V gene are SGHDT and YYEEEE. Between the trimmed V and J ends, which lost 0 bases and 3 bases, there was a span of 11 bases. In DNA, the CDR3 is TGTGCCAGCAGCTTGGTGGGCAGGGGAACAGATACGCAGTATTTT. Residues: CASSLVGRGTDTQYF.

This clone was seen just once. DNA for the CDR3: TGTGCCATCAGTGACTGGACTAGCGGTTACAATGAGCAGTTCTTC. It is translated as CAISDWTSGYNEQFF. The chain combines TRBV10-3 with TRBJ2-1; 10 nucleotides align to TRBD2. V was pared by 3 bases and J by 4 bases, with 3 bases of the junction left unmatched. The CDR3 has 15 amino acids. Germline V gene sequence: CDR1 ENHRY, CDR2 SYGVKD.

The V call is TRBV5-4, the J call TRBJ2-7, with 7 nucleotides matching TRBD1. The germline CDR1 and CDR2 sequences are SGHNT and YYREEE (reference sequence). Trimming took 0 bases from V and 5 from J; bases not matched to a gene: 8. The CDR3 consists of 15 residues. This CDR3 is CASSLDRGQGNEQYF. In DNA, the CDR3 is TGTGCCAGCAGCTTGGACAGGGGCCAGGGTAACGAGCAGTACTTC.

The chain couples TRBV4-1 to TRBJ1-5, with 8 bases lining up with TRBD1. The CDR3 spans 16 residues. Germline CDR1 and CDR2: MGHRA and YSYEKL. V shed 2 bases, J shed 6 bases, and the junction held 9 bases outside the gene matches. The CDR3 loop reads CASSQTTGGSGQPQHF. In DNA, the CDR3 is TGCGCCAGCAGCCAAACTACAGGGGGGAGCGGTCAGCCCCAGCATTTT.

The V gene is TRBV4-2, the J gene TRBJ2-2; TRBD1 matches 9 bases. V gave up 4 bases and J gave up 4 bases; unmatched junction bases: 10. The germline CDR1 and CDR2 sequences are LGHNA and YNFKEQ. The CDR3 consists of 17 residues. CDR3 amino acids: CASSLGTGNSFTGELFF. In DNA form, the CDR3 reads TGTGCCAGCAGCCTCGGGACAGGGAATTCGTTCACCGGGGAGCTGTTTTTT.

The chain is built from TRBV7-8 and TRBJ2-2; 8 bases line up with TRBD1. This CDR3 region has 15 residues. V lost 6 bases, J lost 5 bases, and 8 bases stayed unmatched. The germline V gene encodes CDR1 SGHVS and CDR2 FQNEAQ. CDR3 in amino acids: CASSRRTGKTGELFF. The CDR3 DNA follows: TGTGCCAGCAGTCGACGGACAGGGAAAACCGGGGAGCTGTTTTTT.

This chain uses TRBV25-1 with TRBJ1-6, with D unresolved. Trimming stripped 3 bases from V and 5 bases from J, with 11 bases between. Per germline, CDR1 MGHDK and CDR2 SYGVNS. The CDR3 covers 15 residues. The CDR3 loop reads CASSDVRRDNSPLHF. The CDR3 DNA reads TGTGCCAGCAGTGATGTGCGGAGGGATAATTCACCCCTCCACTTT.

On this clone itself: One end of the junction fails to match germline, which may point to a read error. The chain combines TRBV7-3 with TRBJ1-5, with no clear D. CDR3 size: 16 residues. Looked up from germline, CDR1 is SGHTA and CDR2 is FQGTGA. CDR3 nucleotides: TGTGCCAGCAGCCTAACGAGGGTTGGAAGCAATCAGCCCCAGCATTTT. It is translated as CASSLTRVGSNQPQHF.

Of note for this clone: One end of the junction does not line up with germline, which may come from a read error. This chain links TRBV18 with TRBJ2-3; a weak D match, TRBD1 (6 bases). Germline CDR1 KGHSH, CDR2 LQKENI. CDR3 length equals 14 residues. The CDR3 DNA reads as TGTGCCAGCTCCCCACGGACAGTAGCAGATACGCAGTATTTT. This codes for CASSPRTVADTQYF. Using reference TRBV18 and TRBJ2-3 for the parts outside the CDR3, the full variable domain is NAGVMQNPRHLVRRRGQEARLRCSPMKGHSHVYWYRQLPEEGLKFMVYLQKENIIDESGMPKERFSAEFPKEGPSILRIQQVVRGDSAAYFCASSPRTVADTQYFGPGTRLTVL.

V gene TRBV7-2 combines with J gene TRBJ2-7; 7 bases map to TRBD1. Germline CDR1 SGHTA, CDR2 FQGNSA. Losses at the gene ends were 1 base for V and 2 bases for J; bases not matched to a gene: 2. The CDR3 loop spans 14 amino acids. The CDR3 here is CASSLGTGPYEQYF. CDR3 nucleotides: TGTGCCAGCAGCTTAGGGACAGGCCCCTACGAGCAGTACTTC.

This clone was observed once. The CDR3 bases are TGTGCCAGCAGCCGAACAGGGATCTATGGCTACACCTTC. It is translated as CASSRTGIYGYTF. The chain carries TRBV11-2 and TRBJ1-2; D is possibly TRBD1 (6 bases). In germline, CDR1 is SGHAT, CDR2 FQNNGV. CDR3 length: 13 residues. V was trimmed by 5 bases and J by 4 bases, leaving 11 bases between them.

The chain has TRBV6-5 and TRBJ1-4; TRBD1 matches at 7 bases. Germline lookup yields CDR1 MNHEY and CDR2 SVGAGI. This CDR3 has 13 amino acids. The ends lost 8 bases at V and 4 bases at J; junction bases unmatched: 4. The CDR3 spells CASSGTVNEKLFF. CDR3 nucleotide sequence: TGTGCCAGCTCCGGGACAGTTAATGAAAAACTGTTTTTT.

The chain carries TRBV27 and TRBJ2-5, with TRBD1 identical over 10 bases. The CDR3 loop spans 16 amino acids. With V trimmed by 5 bases and J by 2 bases, 8 bases remained unmatched. Germline-derived CDR1 and CDR2 are MNHEY and SMNVEV (reference sequence). CDR3 bases: TGTGCCAGCAGTACCCGGACAGGGGGAACACAAGAGACCCAGTACTTC. Its translation is CASSTRTGGTQETQYF.

This chain links TRBV29-1 with TRBJ2-5, with 7 bases that match TRBD2. Unmatched junction bases numbered 8, after V lost 0 bases and J lost 4 bases. Germline lookup yields CDR1 SQVTM and CDR2 ANQGSEA. This CDR3 has 15 residues. The CDR3 sequence is CSVEDPPGRVETQYF. The CDR3 nucleotides are TGCAGCGTTGAAGATCCACCAGGGAGGGTAGAGACCCAGTACTTC. The full variable domain, its missing parts supplied by reference TRBV29-1 and TRBJ2-5, is SAVISQKPSRDICQRGTSLTIQCQVDSQVTMMFWYRQQPGQSLTLIATANQGSEATYESGFVIDKFPISRPNLTFSTLTVSNMSPEDSSIYLCSVEDPPGRVETQYFGPGTRLLVL.

The chain joins TRBV6-5 to TRBJ1-3, with D maybe TRBD1 (5 bases). V dropped 2 bases and J dropped 2 bases, with 10 bases sitting between them. There are 15 residues in the CDR3. Germline assignment: CDR1 MNHEY and CDR2 SVGAGI. The CDR3 reads CASSYSGGTGNTIYF. CDR3 DNA sequence: TGTGCCAGCAGTTACAGCGGGGGAACTGGAAACACCATATATTTT.

This clone was detected only once. V is TRBV5-3 and J is TRBJ2-1; TRBD2 agrees at 7 bases. TRBV5-3 is an open reading frame whose function is uncertain. Trimming removed 0 bases from V and 0 bases from J; junction bases left unmatched: 9. There are 18 residues in the CDR3. In nucleotides, the CDR3 is TGTGCCAGAAGCTTGGCTAGCGGTGGCCCCAGCTCCTACAATGAGCAGTTCTTC. Residues: CARSLASGGPSSYNEQFF.

V and J are TRBV28 and TRBJ1-2; no reliable D call. Trimming removed 6 bases from V and 1 base from J, with 12 bases in between. The germline V gene has CDR1 MDHEN and CDR2 SYDVKM. The CDR3 is made up of 14 amino acids. The chain's CDR3 is CASRQTSNNYGYTF. CDR3 sequence (DNA): TGTGCCAGCAGACAAACATCGAATAACTATGGCTACACCTTC.

The DNA of the CDR3 is TGTGCCACCAGTACACATGGGGCGGGACGGAATGAGCAGTTCTTC. It encodes CATSTHGAGRNEQFF. V gene TRBV24-1 combines with J gene TRBJ2-1, with D perhaps TRBD2 (6 bases). Germline CDR1 reads KGHDR; CDR2 reads SFDVKD. Trimming took 6 bases from V and 7 from J, leaving 18 bases between them. This CDR3 contains 15 residues.

The genes are TRBV19 and TRBJ1-5, with 7 bases lining up with TRBD1. The CDR3 is made up of 15 amino acids. The germline V gene encodes CDR1 LNHDA and CDR2 SQIVND (reference sequence). With V trimmed by 8 bases and J by 8 bases, 15 bases remained unmatched. The CDR3 region has the DNA TGTGCCAGTTCCTCTTCAACAGGGGCAATAAAGCCCCAGCATTTT. Translating gives CASSSSTGAIKPQHF.

The chain uses TRBV4-3 and TRBJ2-1; 13 positions match TRBD2. Germline V gene lookup returns CDR1 LGHNA and CDR2 YSLEER. Trimming at V came to 0 bases and at J to 7 bases, leaving 6 bases not matched to a gene. The CDR3 is 17 residues long. CDR3 sequence reads: CASSQDWGLAGTNEQFF. Here the CDR3 DNA reads TGCGCCAGCAGCCAAGATTGGGGACTAGCGGGAACGAATGAGCAGTTCTTC.

This clone has more than one count but fewer than ten. The rearrangement joins TRBV28 to TRBJ2-7; 8 bases fit TRBD2. Per the germline V gene, CDR1 is MDHEN and CDR2 is SYDVKM. V shed 3 bases, J shed 0 bases, and the junction held 13 bases outside the gene matches. The CDR3 consists of 18 residues. CDR3: CASSFSPGLGASSYEQYF. In DNA, the CDR3 is TGTGCCAGCAGTTTCTCACCGGGACTAGGGGCCAGCTCCTACGAGCAGTACTTC.

CDR3 in DNA: TGTGCCATCAGTGACCTCCCGGACATCACAGATACGCAGTATTTT. Amino acid sequence: CAISDLPDITDTQYF. This chain joins TRBV10-3 and TRBJ2-3; tentatively, D is TRBD1 (5 bases). V was trimmed by 3 bases and J by 2 bases, leaving 12 bases between them. Germline V gene lookup returns CDR1 ENHRY and CDR2 SYGVKD. The CDR3 covers 15 residues.

The chain joins TRBV25-1 to TRBJ1-1; 8 bases line up with TRBD1. V dropped 7 bases and J dropped 4; count of bases not matched to a gene: 5. The CDR3 contains 13 residues. Looked up from germline, CDR1 is MGHDK and CDR2 is SYGVNS. The CDR3 is CASKSQGATEAFF. CDR3 bases: TGTGCCAGCAAAAGCCAGGGGGCCACTGAAGCTTTCTTT.